This T cell receptor beta chain was identified during a study of blood T cell repertoires in COVID-19. Overall study context: From T cells, B-cell-depleted T cells, or PBMCs came the material, which was cDNA or gDNA.

The assay was immunoSEQ multiplex PCR, and TCRdb's table has in-frame clones only and misses some. Among approximately 250,000 clones listed, 70% to 90% were seen once. Germline V gene lookup returns CDR1 MNHEY and CDR2 SVGAGI. Deletions cut 6 bases from V and 4 bases from J, with 10 bases between. The CDR3 has 13 amino acids. This TCR was sampled from a woman aged 55-70 years with active or convalescent COVID-19. The sequenced material came from peripheral blood. V and J are TRBV6-5 and TRBJ1-5, with D hard to call. The CDR3 DNA is TGTGCCAGCAGCTCCTTCCAGAATCAGCCCCAGCATTTT. Protein: CASSSFQNQPQHF.